These 15 T cell receptor beta chains were all obtained from the same sample, sequenced in a study of control samples from healthy donors and cancer patients. Profiling relied on immunoSEQ multiplex PCR, and the TCRdb table lists in-frame clones only, not all of them. This table has fewer than 200,000 clones, 85% to 95% appearing once. Sample: blood. The receptors originated from a woman aged 60-75 years in good health.

There are a few counts of this clone. The CDR3 loop is CASSGAEGNTDTQYF. CDR3 DNA sequence: TGTGCCAGCTCCGGAGCGGAGGGCAACACAGATACGCAGTATTTT. The chain is built from TRBV18 and TRBJ2-3; a possible D gene is TRBD2 (6 bases). Germline V gene data show CDR1 as KGHSH and CDR2 as LQKENI. V was pared by 6 bases and J by 2 bases, with 15 bases between. CDR3 length equals 15 residues. The full variable domain, rest sourced from reference TRBV18 and TRBJ2-3, is NAGVMQNPRHLVRRRGQEARLRCSPMKGHSHVYWYRQLPEEGLKFMVYLQKENIIDESGMPKERFSAEFPKEGPSILRIQQVVRGDSAAYFCASSGAEGNTDTQYFGPGTRLTVL.

This chain uses TRBV6-5 with TRBJ1-2, with D possibly matching TRBD1 (5 bases). Trimming shortened V by 0 bases and J by 6 bases, and 14 bases separated the two germline ends. CDR3 size: 15 residues. Germline values: CDR1 MNHEY, CDR2 SVGAGI. The CDR3, as DNA: TGTGCCAGCAGTTACTCGTTCGCCAGGGAGGATGGCTACACCTTC. It codes for CASSYSFAREDGYTF.

V is TRBV28 and J is TRBJ2-1, with D tentatively TRBD1 (7 bases). Germline CDR1 is MDHEN and CDR2 is SYDVKM. The length of the CDR3 is 13 residues. Trimming cost V 10 bases and J 7 bases, with 17 bases left between them. This CDR3 is CATSEGAGNEQFF. For the CDR3, the DNA is TGTGCCACGTCGGAGGGGGCTGGTAATGAGCAGTTCTTC.

A word on this clone: The same CDR3 is also encoded by other DNA sequences in this sample. This chain connects TRBV6-5 to TRBJ1-1; tentative D call: TRBD1 (6 bases). V was shortened by 9 bases and J by 0 bases, with 8 bases between the two germline ends. This CDR3 spans 12 amino acids. In germline, CDR1 is MNHEY, CDR2 SVGAGI. CDR3: CASRTVNTEAFF. CDR3 in DNA: TGTGCCAGTCGGACAGTGAACACTGAAGCTTTCTTT.

This sequence joins TRBV10-1 and TRBJ2-3; possibly TRBD1 for D (5 bases). This CDR3 comprises 13 residues. CDR1 is WNHNN and CDR2 is SYGVQD in the germline V gene (reference sequence). V lost 6 bases and J 7 bases, leaving 14 bases between the germline ends. DNA for the CDR3: TGCGCCAGCAGCCCGACAGAGGAAAATACGCAGTATTTT. It is translated as CASSPTEENTQYF.

In its sample, this clone was seen once. The rearrangement links TRBV9 to TRBJ1-1; TRBD1 matches 7 bases. This CDR3 is built from 13 residues. CDR1 is SGDLS, CDR2 YYNGEE, per germline. Trimming at V came to 3 bases and at J to 4 bases, leaving 3 bases not matched to a gene. The DNA of the CDR3 is TGTGCCAGCAGCGCCCAGGGGGGCACTGAAGCTTTCTTT. Amino acids: CASSAQGGTEAFF.

This clone was seen only once. This sequence joins TRBV6-6 and TRBJ2-6, with 7 bases that match TRBD1. Germline CDR1 MNHNY, CDR2 SVGAGI (reference sequence). This CDR3 is 16 amino acids long. The trim removed 6 bases at V and 1 base at J, leaving 6 bases unmatched. The CDR3 DNA reads as TGTGCCAGCAGCGGGACAGAGCTGTCTGGGGCCAACGTCCTGACTTTC. Translating it yields CASSGTELSGANVLTF.

The chain combines TRBV28 with TRBJ2-7; TRBD1 matches 9 bases. CDR1 and CDR2 from the germline V gene are MDHEN and SYDVKM. The CDR3 has 17 amino acids. V shed 4 bases and J 0 bases; nucleotides not matched to a gene: 10. The CDR3 DNA is TGTGCCAGCAGTTCAGCGGGACAGGGTTACAGCTCCTACGAGCAGTACTTC. It is translated as CASSSAGQGYSSYEQYF.

The chain's CDR3 is CASSLGTGATEAFF. CDR3 in DNA: TGTGCCAGCAGCTTAGGGACAGGGGCCACTGAAGCTTTCTTT. The rearrangement uses TRBV7-2 and TRBJ1-1, with 9 bases that match TRBD1. V trimming: 1 base; J trimming: 4 bases; junction bases outside the gene matches: 1. CDR3 size: 14 residues. The germline gives CDR1 SGHTA, CDR2 FQGNSA.

The rearrangement links TRBV2 to TRBJ1-5; no definite D call. V was pared by 3 bases and J by 6 bases, with 9 bases between. Germline-derived CDR1 and CDR2 are SNHLY and FYNNEI. The CDR3 is made up of 13 amino acids. The CDR3 loop reads CASSDTERQPQHF. The CDR3 nucleotides are TGTGCCAGCAGTGACACGGAGCGTCAGCCCCAGCATTTT.

The V call is TRBV7-9, the J call TRBJ1-1; D remains ambiguous. V was cut by 5 bases and J by 10 bases, with 8 bases left in between. This CDR3 is built from 10 residues. Germline V gene sequence: CDR1 SEHNR, CDR2 FQNEAQ (reference sequence). CDR3 sequence reads: CASSPGVAFF. CDR3 DNA: TGTGCCAGCAGCCCAGGTGTAGCTTTCTTT.

The chain employs TRBV7-2 and TRBJ2-5; the match to TRBD2 covers 14 bases. V lost 5 bases to trimming and J lost 5 bases; unmatched junction nucleotides: 7. The CDR3 loop spans 16 amino acids. Germline CDR1 is SGHTA and CDR2 is FQGNSA. Here the CDR3 reads CASSRAGLAGVETQYF. In DNA form, the CDR3 reads TGTGCCAGCAGCAGGGCGGGACTAGCGGGGGTGGAGACCCAGTACTTC.

The V call is TRBV29-1, the J call TRBJ2-7; TRBD2 agrees at 7 bases. The CDR3 contains 14 residues. CDR1 is SQVTM and CDR2 is ANQGSEA in the germline V gene. Unmatched junction bases numbered 6, after V lost 3 bases and J lost 1 base. CDR3: CSVDGGRGSYEQYF. The CDR3 DNA is TGCAGCGTTGATGGAGGGAGGGGTTCCTACGAGCAGTACTTC.

The chain's CDR3 is CASSLGTSGGRRTDTQYF. The DNA for the CDR3 is TGCGCCAGCAGCCTAGGGACTAGCGGGGGGCGGAGGACAGATACGCAGTATTTT. The chain recombines TRBV5-1 with TRBJ2-3, with 15 bases lining up with TRBD2. The CDR3 totals 18 residues. V was pared by 4 bases and J by 3 bases, with 9 bases of the junction left unmatched. Germline V CDR1 and CDR2: SGHRS, YFSETQ.

V usage is TRBV19 and J usage is TRBJ1-4; 8 bases map to TRBD1. Losses at the gene ends were 5 bases for V and 11 bases for J; bases not matched to a gene: 13. Germline values: CDR1 LNHDA, CDR2 SQIVND (reference sequence). The CDR3 contains 15 residues. Written as DNA, the CDR3 is TGTGCCAGTAGTTTCGCGACAGGGGCCATGCTGAAACTGTTTTTT. Translating gives CASSFATGAMLKLFF.